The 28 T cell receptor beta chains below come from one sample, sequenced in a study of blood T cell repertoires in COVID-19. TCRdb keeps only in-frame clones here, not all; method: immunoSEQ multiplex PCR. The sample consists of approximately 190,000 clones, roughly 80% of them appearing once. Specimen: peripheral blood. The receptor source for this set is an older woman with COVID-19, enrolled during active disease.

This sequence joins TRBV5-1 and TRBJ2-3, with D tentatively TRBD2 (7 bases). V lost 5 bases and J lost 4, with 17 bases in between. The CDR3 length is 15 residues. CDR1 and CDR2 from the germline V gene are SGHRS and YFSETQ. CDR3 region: CASSRGGGLPDTQYF. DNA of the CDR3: TGCGCCAGCAGTCGAGGGGGAGGGTTACCAGATACGCAGTATTTT.

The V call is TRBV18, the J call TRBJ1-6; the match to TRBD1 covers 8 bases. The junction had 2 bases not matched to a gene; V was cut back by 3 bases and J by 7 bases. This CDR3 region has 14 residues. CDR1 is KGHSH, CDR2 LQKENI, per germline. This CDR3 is CASSPGQGNSPLHF. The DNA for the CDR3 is TGTGCCAGCTCACCCGGACAGGGAAATTCACCCCTCCACTTT.

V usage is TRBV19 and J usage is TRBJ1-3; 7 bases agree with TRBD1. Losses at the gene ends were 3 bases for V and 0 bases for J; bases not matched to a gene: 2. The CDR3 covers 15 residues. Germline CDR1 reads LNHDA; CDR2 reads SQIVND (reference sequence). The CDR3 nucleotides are TGTGCCAGTAGTATTAGACAGGGCTCTGGAAACACCATATATTTT. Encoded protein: CASSIRQGSGNTIYF.

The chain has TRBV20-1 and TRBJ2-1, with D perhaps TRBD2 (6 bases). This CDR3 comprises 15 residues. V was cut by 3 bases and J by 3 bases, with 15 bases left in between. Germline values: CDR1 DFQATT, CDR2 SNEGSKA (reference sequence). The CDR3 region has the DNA TGCAGTGCTAGTAATCCGGGACTTGGCTACAATGAGCAGTTCTTC. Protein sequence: CSASNPGLGYNEQFF.

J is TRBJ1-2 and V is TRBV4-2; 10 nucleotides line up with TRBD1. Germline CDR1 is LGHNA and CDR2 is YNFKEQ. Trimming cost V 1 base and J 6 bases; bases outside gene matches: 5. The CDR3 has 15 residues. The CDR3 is CASSQVGQGGDGYTF. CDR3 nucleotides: TGTGCCAGCAGCCAAGTAGGACAGGGGGGCGATGGCTACACCTTC.

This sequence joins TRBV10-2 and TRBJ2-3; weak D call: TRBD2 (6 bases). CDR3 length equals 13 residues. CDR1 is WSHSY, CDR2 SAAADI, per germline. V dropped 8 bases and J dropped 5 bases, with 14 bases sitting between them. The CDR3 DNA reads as TGCGCCAGCGGCGCAGGGCGGGGAGATACGCAGTATTTT. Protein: CASGAGRGDTQYF.

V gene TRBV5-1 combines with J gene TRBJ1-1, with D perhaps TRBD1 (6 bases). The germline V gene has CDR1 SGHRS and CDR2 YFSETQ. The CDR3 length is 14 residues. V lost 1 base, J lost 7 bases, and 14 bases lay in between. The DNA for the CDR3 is TGCGCCAGCAGCTTGTCTCAGGGGTTAGGTGAAGCTTTCTTT. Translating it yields CASSLSQGLGEAFF.

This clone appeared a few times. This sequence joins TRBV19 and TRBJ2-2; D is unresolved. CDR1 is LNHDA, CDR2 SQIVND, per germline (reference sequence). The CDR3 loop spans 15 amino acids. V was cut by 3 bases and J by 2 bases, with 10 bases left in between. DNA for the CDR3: TGTGCCAGTAGTATTGTCAGGATTAACACCGGGGAGCTGTTTTTT. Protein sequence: CASSIVRINTGELFF. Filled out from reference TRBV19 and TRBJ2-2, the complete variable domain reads DGGITQSPKYLFRKEGQNVTLSCEQNLNHDAMYWYRQDPGQGLRLIYYSQIVNDFQKGDIAEGYSVSREKKESFPLTVTSAQKNPTAFYLCASSIVRINTGELFFGEGSRLTVL.

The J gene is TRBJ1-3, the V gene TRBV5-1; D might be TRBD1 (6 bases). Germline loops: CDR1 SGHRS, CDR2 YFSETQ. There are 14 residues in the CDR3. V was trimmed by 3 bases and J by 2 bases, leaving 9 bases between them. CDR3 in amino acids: CASSSGTTGNTIYF. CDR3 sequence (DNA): TGCGCCAGCAGCTCAGGGACAACTGGAAACACCATATATTTT.

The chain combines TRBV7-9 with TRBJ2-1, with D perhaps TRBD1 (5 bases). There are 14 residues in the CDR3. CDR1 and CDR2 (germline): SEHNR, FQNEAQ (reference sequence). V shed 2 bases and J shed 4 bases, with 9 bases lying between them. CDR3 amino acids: CASSLSSGYNEQFF. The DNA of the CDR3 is TGTGCCAGCAGCTTAAGTTCAGGGTACAATGAGCAGTTCTTC. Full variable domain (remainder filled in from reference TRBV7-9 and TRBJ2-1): DTGVSQNPRHKITKRGQNVTFRCDPISEHNRLYWYRQTLGQGPEFLTYFQNEAQLEKSRLLSDRFSAERPKGSFSTLEIQRTEQGDSAMYLCASSLSSGYNEQFFGPGTRLTVL.

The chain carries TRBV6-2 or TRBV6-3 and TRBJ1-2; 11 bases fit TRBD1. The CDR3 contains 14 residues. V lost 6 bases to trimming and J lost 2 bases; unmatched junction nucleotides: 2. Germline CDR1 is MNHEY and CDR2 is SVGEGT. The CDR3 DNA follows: TGTGCCAGCAGCCGGGACAGGGGGAACTATGGCTACACCTTC. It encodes CASSRDRGNYGYTF.

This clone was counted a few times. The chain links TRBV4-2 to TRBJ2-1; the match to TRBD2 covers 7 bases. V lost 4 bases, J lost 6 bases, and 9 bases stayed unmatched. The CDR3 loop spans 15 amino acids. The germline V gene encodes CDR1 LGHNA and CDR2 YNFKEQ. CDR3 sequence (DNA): TGTGCCAGCAGCCCCCGCGGGGGTGGGACCAATGAGCAGTTCTTC. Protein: CASSPRGGGTNEQFF.

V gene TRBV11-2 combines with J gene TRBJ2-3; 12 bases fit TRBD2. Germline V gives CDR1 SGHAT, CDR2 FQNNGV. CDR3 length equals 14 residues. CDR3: CAAGLAGGPDTQYF. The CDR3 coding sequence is TGTGCAGCAGGGCTAGCGGGAGGGCCAGATACGCAGTATTTT.

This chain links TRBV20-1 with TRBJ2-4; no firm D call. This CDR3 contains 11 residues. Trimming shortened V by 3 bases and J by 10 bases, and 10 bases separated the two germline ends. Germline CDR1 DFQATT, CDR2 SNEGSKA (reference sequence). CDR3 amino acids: CSASDRKIQYF. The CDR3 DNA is TGCAGTGCTAGCGATAGAAAGATTCAGTACTTC.

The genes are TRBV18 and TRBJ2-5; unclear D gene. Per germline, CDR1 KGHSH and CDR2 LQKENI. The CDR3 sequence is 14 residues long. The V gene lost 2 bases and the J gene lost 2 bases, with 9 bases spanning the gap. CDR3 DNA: TGTGCCAGCTCACCAAGGAACAGTCAAGAGACCCAGTACTTC. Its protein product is CASSPRNSQETQYF.

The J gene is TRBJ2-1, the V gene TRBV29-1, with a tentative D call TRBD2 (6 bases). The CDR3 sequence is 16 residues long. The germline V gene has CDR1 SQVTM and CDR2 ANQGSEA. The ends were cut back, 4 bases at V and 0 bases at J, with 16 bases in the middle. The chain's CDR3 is CSVVSVAASSYNEQFF. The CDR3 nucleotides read TGCAGCGTTGTTTCGGTAGCGGCAAGCTCCTACAATGAGCAGTTCTTC.

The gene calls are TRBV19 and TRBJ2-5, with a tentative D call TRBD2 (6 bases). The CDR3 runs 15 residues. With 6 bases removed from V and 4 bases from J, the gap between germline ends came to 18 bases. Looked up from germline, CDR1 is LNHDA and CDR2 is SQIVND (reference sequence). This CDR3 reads CASRHFLGGAETQYF. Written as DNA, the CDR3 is TGTGCCAGTAGGCATTTCCTCGGGGGAGCAGAGACCCAGTACTTC.

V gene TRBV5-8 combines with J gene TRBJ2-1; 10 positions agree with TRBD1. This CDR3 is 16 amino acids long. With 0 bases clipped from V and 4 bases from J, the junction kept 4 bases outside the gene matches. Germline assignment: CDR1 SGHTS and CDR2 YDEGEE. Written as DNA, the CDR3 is TGTGCCAGCAGCTTGGATGGGGGACAGGGGTACAATGAGCAGTTCTTC. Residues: CASSLDGGQGYNEQFF.

The CDR3 here is CASSPDREAGYTF. The CDR3 DNA reads as TGTGCCAGCAGCCCAGACAGGGAAGCTGGCTACACCTTC. This sequence joins TRBV7-6 and TRBJ1-2; 7 bases match TRBD1. V shed 5 bases and J 7 bases; nucleotides not matched to a gene: 7. Germline V gene lookup returns CDR1 SGHVS and CDR2 FNYEAQ. The CDR3 is 13 amino acids.

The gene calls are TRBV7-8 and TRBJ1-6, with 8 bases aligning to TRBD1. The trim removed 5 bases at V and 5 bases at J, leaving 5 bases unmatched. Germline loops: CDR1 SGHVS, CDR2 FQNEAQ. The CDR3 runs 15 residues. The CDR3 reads CASSRRQGNNSPLHF. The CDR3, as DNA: TGTGCCAGCAGCAGGAGACAGGGGAATAATTCACCCCTCCACTTT.

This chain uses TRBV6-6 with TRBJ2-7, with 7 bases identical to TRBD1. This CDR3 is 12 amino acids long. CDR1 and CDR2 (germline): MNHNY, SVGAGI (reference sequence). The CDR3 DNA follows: TGTGCCAGCAATTACCGACAGGGAGCGCAGTACGTC. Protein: CASNYRQGAQYV.

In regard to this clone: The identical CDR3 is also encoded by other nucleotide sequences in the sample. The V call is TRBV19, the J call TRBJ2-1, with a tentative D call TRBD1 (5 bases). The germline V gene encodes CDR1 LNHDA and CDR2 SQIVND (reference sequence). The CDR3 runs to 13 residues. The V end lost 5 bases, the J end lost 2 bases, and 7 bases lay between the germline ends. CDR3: CASSQGAYNEQFF. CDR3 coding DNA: TGTGCCAGTAGTCAAGGGGCCTACAATGAGCAGTTCTTC.

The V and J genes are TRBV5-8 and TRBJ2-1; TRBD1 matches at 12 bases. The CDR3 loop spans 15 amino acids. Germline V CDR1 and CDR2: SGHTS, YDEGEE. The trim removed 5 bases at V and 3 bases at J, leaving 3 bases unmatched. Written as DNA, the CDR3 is TGTGCCAGCAGTGGGGACAGGGGGCACTACAATGAGCAGTTCTTC. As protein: CASSGDRGHYNEQFF.

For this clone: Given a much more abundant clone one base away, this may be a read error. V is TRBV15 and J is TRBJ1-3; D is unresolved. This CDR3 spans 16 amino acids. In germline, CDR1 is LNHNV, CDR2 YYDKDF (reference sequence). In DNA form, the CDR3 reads TGTGCCACCAGCAGAGCCACAGTAGGATCTGGAAACATCATATATTTT. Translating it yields CATSRATVGSGNIIYF.

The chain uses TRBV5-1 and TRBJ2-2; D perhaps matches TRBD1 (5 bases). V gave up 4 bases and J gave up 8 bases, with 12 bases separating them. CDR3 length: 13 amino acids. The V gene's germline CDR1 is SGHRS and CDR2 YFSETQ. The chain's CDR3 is CASSPQGGGELFF. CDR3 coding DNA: TGCGCCAGCAGCCCCCAGGGTGGTGGGGAGCTGTTTTTT.

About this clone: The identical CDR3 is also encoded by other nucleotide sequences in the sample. The CDR3 loop is CSVWQGIYNEQFF. In DNA form, the CDR3 reads TGCAGCGTGTGGCAGGGAATCTACAATGAGCAGTTCTTC. V is TRBV29-1 and J is TRBJ2-1; TRBD1 might be the D (5 bases). Germline V CDR1 and CDR2: SQVTM, ANQGSEA. The CDR3 spans 13 residues. With 6 bases removed from V and 3 bases from J, the gap between germline ends came to 12 bases.

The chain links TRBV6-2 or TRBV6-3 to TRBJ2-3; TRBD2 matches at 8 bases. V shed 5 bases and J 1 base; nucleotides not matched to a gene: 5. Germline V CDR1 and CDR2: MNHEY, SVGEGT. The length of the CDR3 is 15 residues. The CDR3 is CASSPGGVGTDTQYF. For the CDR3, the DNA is TGTGCCAGCAGTCCCGGGGGGGTGGGCACAGATACGCAGTATTTT.

Here the CDR3 reads CASSQEPLATNEKLFF. The CDR3 DNA reads as TGCGCCAGCAGCCAAGAGCCTTTGGCCACAAATGAAAAACTGTTTTTT. The chain is built from TRBV4-3 and TRBJ1-4; no clear D gene. V was clipped by 0 bases and J by 5 bases, with 13 bases between them. Germline CDR1 is LGHNA and CDR2 is YSLEER. This CDR3 region has 16 residues.